This T cell receptor beta chain is from a study of T-cell reconstitution after alpha-beta-depleted transplantation in children. Preparation of the TCRbeta library involved a method that used unique molecular identifiers. Each CDR3 protein gets one entry after TCRdb re-called the PCR reads with MiXCR. The sample lists a few hundred thousand distinct CDR3 sequences, 10% occurring once. The CDR3 covers 16 residues. Trimming took 3 bases from V and 7 from J; bases not matched to a gene: 8. Germline V gene lookup returns CDR1 MDHEN and CDR2 SYDVKM. The receptor's source is a human donor who donated a stem cell graft to a child with acute lymphoblastic leukemia. The chain joins TRBV28 to TRBJ1-4; 10 bases line up with TRBD1. The material sequenced was PBMCs from the stem cell graft donor, taken from the stem cell graft. The CDR3 loop reads CASSLPPGQGSEKLFF. CDR3 nucleotides: TGTGCCAGCAGTTTGCCACCGGGACAGGGGTCTGAAAAACTGTTTTTT.